The clone carrying this T cell receptor beta chain was seen more than once but under ten times. Antigen unknown. The data belong to a study of cytomegalovirus exposure and HLA in healthy donors. Study background: Of several hundred genotyped donors, roughly 81% grouped in the Caucasian-associated ancestry cluster.

Study-wide results and caveats: Analysis was carried out at a later point, and it linked a missense DCLRE1C variant to TCR beta V- and J-gene trimming.

This CDR3 region has 15 residues. CDR1 and CDR2 from the germline V gene are MNHNS and SASEGT. Trimming took off 0 bases at V and 2 bases at J, with 11 bases between the two ends. Both 60 Vbeta primers and 13 Jbeta primers went into the PCR. Repertoires were generated with immunoSEQ multiplex PCR, while TCRdb's copy carries only in-frame clones and drops some. The sample contains about 150,000 clones, over 80% of which appear only once. The receptor's source is a woman aged 25-40 years in good health and CMV-seronegative. The V gene is TRBV6-1, the J gene TRBJ2-7; D is perhaps TRBD2 (6 bases). Source material: PBMCs. The CDR3 loop is CASSEAFGSTYEQYF. The CDR3 bases are TGTGCCAGCAGTGAAGCGTTCGGGAGCACCTACGAGCAGTACTTC.